This T cell receptor (beta chain) came from a study of siplizumab effects on memory and regulatory T cells. Study-level points and caveats: Proliferating siplizumab-culture Tregs lacked confirmation of suppressive function. No naive or memory phenotype could be assigned to roughly 75-97% of proliferating clones. With siplizumab, mappable alloreactive CD4+ clones averaged around 70% Treg-derived, versus about 29% in controls.

For this clone: Its target is unknown.

The CDR3 length is 14 residues. Per the germline V gene, CDR1 is MNHEY and CDR2 is SMNVEV (reference sequence). Trimming took off 2 bases at V and 1 base at J, with 8 bases between the two ends. Using immunoSEQ multiplex PCR, the repertoire was profiled, and TCRdb retains in-frame clones only, with some absent. The sample consists of 50,000 to 60,000 clones, roughly 87% of them appearing once. This chain links TRBV27 with TRBJ1-1; D uncertain. What was sequenced was naive CD8+ T cells sorted from blood. This sequence originates from a human donor in good health. The CDR3 protein is CASSLDPGNTEAFF. The CDR3 coding sequence is TGTGCCAGCAGTTTAGACCCTGGGAACACTGAAGCTTTCTTT.